This entry is about one TCR beta chain. Its antigen is unidentified. The source of the sample is a study of cytomegalovirus exposure and HLA in healthy donors. Study overall: Of the donors genotyped, approximately 400 in all, 75% to 85% fell in the Caucasian-associated ancestry cluster.

General study findings and limits: Despite most TCR sequences being rare, some public TCRs occurred in many donors.

In germline, CDR1 is SGHTA, CDR2 FQGNSA. V was pared by 5 bases and J by 4 bases, with 17 bases between. There are 15 residues in the CDR3. Donors showed nominal health when sampled, although they likely had unrecorded immune exposures. 13 Jbeta primers and 60 Vbeta primers were used for the PCR. Generated by immunoSEQ multiplex PCR, the TCRdb table keeps only in-frame clones and is missing some. The table shows 170,000 or so clones, with about four fifths occurring only once. The material sequenced was PBMCs. The receptor was isolated from a woman between 50 and 59 years old in good health and CMV-seropositive. The chain is built from TRBV7-2 and TRBJ2-5, with D tentatively TRBD2 (6 bases). The CDR3 DNA follows: TGTGCCAGCAGCCACACGTCGGGGGACCTAGAGACCCAGTACTTC. This sequence encodes CASSHTSGDLETQYF.